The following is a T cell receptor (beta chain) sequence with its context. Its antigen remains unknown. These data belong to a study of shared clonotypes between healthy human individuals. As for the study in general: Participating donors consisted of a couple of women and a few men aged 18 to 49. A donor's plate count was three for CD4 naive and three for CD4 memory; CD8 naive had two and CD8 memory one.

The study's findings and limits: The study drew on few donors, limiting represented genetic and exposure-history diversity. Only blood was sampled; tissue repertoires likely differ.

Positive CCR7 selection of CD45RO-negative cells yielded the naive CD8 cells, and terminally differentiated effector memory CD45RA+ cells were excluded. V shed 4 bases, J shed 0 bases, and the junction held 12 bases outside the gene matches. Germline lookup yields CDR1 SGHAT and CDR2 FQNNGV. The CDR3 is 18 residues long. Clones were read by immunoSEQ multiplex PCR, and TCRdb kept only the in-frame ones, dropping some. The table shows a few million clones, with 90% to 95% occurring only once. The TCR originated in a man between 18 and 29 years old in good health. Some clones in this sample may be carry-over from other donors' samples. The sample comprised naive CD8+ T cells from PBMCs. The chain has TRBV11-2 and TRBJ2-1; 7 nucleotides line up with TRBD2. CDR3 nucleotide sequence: TGTGCCAGCAGCTCCACTTGGCCTAGCGGTAGCTCCTACAATGAGCAGTTCTTC. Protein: CASSSTWPSGSSYNEQFF.